Each of the 13 T cell receptor beta chains below was sequenced from the same sample in a study of control samples from healthy donors and cancer patients. Here immunoSEQ multiplex PCR was the method, and the copy in TCRdb shows in-frame clones only, minus some. The data contain 80,000 or so clones, over 80% of them singletons. Sequencing was done on a sample of blood. The receptors shown here come from a woman aged 55-69 years in good health.

The chain links TRBV5-1 to TRBJ2-3; TRBD2 aligns across 8 bases. J was trimmed by 0 bases and V by 1 base; bases with no gene match: 10. This CDR3 has 18 amino acids. Germline CDR1 reads SGHRS; CDR2 reads YFSETQ. The CDR3 reads CASSLSPTSGRSTDTQYF. CDR3 in DNA: TGCGCCAGCAGCTTGTCCCCAACTAGCGGCCGGAGCACAGATACGCAGTATTTT. Drawing the rest from reference TRBV5-1 and TRBJ2-3, the complete variable domain is KAGVTQTPRYLIKTRGQQVTLSCSPISGHRSVSWYQQTPGQGLQFLFEYFSETQRNKGNFPGRFSGRQFSNSRSEMNVSTLELGDSALYLCASSLSPTSGRSTDTQYFGPGTRLTVL.

This clone has a handful of counts. The rearrangement links TRBV2 to TRBJ2-5; 10 nucleotides agree with TRBD1. The V and J ends lost 6 bases and 9 bases, in that order; junction bases with no gene match: 13. The CDR3 covers 15 residues. Germline assignment: CDR1 SNHLY and CDR2 FYNNEI. CDR3 sequence: CASSLDRGQELAQYF. CDR3 coding DNA: TGTGCCAGCAGCCTTGACAGGGGGCAAGAGTTGGCCCAGTACTTC.

This chain links TRBV15 with TRBJ1-4, with no clear D. Trimming took 1 base from V and 8 from J, leaving 8 bases between them. Germline V gives CDR1 LNHNV, CDR2 YYDKDF (reference sequence). This CDR3 region has 13 residues. The chain's CDR3 is CATSRGGSEKLFF. CDR3 in DNA: TGTGCCACCAGCAGAGGTGGGTCGGAAAAACTGTTTTTT.

J is TRBJ2-3 and V is TRBV15; D uncertain. The V gene lost 1 base and the J gene lost 6 bases, with 8 bases spanning the gap. The CDR3 length is 13 residues. In germline, CDR1 is LNHNV, CDR2 YYDKDF (reference sequence). Here the CDR3 reads CATSRVIEDTQYF. The CDR3 DNA reads as TGTGCCACCAGCAGAGTGATTGAGGATACGCAGTATTTT.

The chain is built from TRBV29-1 and TRBJ2-1; 7 bases match TRBD1. J lost 10 bases, V lost 3 bases, and 6 bases had no gene match. CDR1 SQVTM and CDR2 ANQGSEA come from the germline V gene. The CDR3 runs 12 residues. The CDR3 coding sequence is TGCAGCGTTGATGGGGACAGTTGGGAGCAGTTCTTC. This translates into CSVDGDSWEQFF.

The chain carries TRBV4-1 and TRBJ2-1; possibly TRBD1 for D (6 bases). Germline V gives CDR1 MGHRA, CDR2 YSYEKL. The ends were cut back, 7 bases at V and 0 bases at J, with 13 bases in the middle. The CDR3 extends over 15 amino acids. The CDR3 is CASTTGALSYNEQFF. CDR3 nucleotide sequence: TGCGCCAGCACGACAGGAGCCCTCTCCTACAATGAGCAGTTCTTC.

The chain carries TRBV6-1 and TRBJ2-5, with D unclear. V dropped 1 base and J dropped 0 bases, with 9 bases sitting between them. The CDR3 extends over 15 amino acids. Per the germline V gene, CDR1 is MNHNS and CDR2 is SASEGT. The chain's CDR3 is CASSEGADYQETQYF. CDR3 nucleotide sequence: TGTGCCAGCAGTGAAGGGGCTGACTACCAAGAGACCCAGTACTTC.

This clone was observed a handful of times. This chain links TRBV5-1 with TRBJ2-6; D remains ambiguous. CDR1 and CDR2 from the germline V gene are SGHRS and YFSETQ. There are 15 residues in the CDR3. V was pared by 0 bases and J by 0 bases, with 4 bases between. The CDR3 DNA sequence: TGCGCCAGCAGCTTGGGGAACTCTGGGGCCAACGTCCTGACTTTC. Translating it yields CASSLGNSGANVLTF. The whole variable domain, filled in from reference TRBV5-1 and TRBJ2-6, reads KAGVTQTPRYLIKTRGQQVTLSCSPISGHRSVSWYQQTPGQGLQFLFEYFSETQRNKGNFPGRFSGRQFSNSRSEMNVSTLELGDSALYLCASSLGNSGANVLTFGAGSRLTVL.

J is TRBJ1-6 and V is TRBV5-4, with D perhaps matching TRBD1 (5 bases). CDR3 length equals 16 residues. Germline lookup yields CDR1 SGHNT and CDR2 YYREEE (reference sequence). Trimming cost V 4 bases and J 10 bases, with 21 bases left between them. In DNA form, the CDR3 reads TGTGCCAGCAGCCCTGGGACGATGTACAGTAACTCACCCCTCCACTTT. It is translated as CASSPGTMYSNSPLHF.

In this sample, this clone turned up a few times. The V call is TRBV29-1, the J call TRBJ2-1, with 10 bases that match TRBD2. V gave up 0 bases and J gave up 12 bases; unmatched junction bases: 8. Germline CDR1 reads SQVTM; CDR2 reads ANQGSEA. The CDR3 covers 14 residues. The CDR3 is CSVEDQREGPGQFF. The CDR3 bases are TGCAGCGTTGAAGACCAGCGGGAGGGCCCTGGGCAGTTCTTC.

The chain has TRBV12-3 or TRBV12-4 and TRBJ2-3; unclear D gene. The CDR3 loop spans 12 amino acids. V lost 2 bases and J lost 8, with 8 bases in between. The CDR3 nucleotides are TGTGCCAGCAGTTTACGAGGTGCTACGCAGTATTTT. Its protein is CASSLRGATQYF.

This clone has only one observation. The chain employs TRBV21-1 and TRBJ1-6; the D call in the table, TRBD1, was not verified against the DNA. TRBV21-1 is given as a pseudogene. This CDR3 comprises 15 residues. CDR3: CASRSLGTVNSPLHF. The CDR3 DNA sequence: TGTGCCAGCAGGTCTCTGGGGACAGTTAATTCACCCCTCCACTTT.

The V call is TRBV2, the J call TRBJ1-1, with D perhaps matching TRBD1 (6 bases). V was clipped by 8 bases and J by 4 bases, with 14 bases between them. This CDR3 has 13 amino acids. Germline V gene lookup returns CDR1 SNHLY and CDR2 FYNNEI. CDR3 DNA: TGTGCCAGCTGGGGGGGCGCGGGCACTGAAGCTTTCTTT. It encodes CASWGGAGTEAFF.